Given below is one TCR beta chain in context. What it binds is not known. PBMCs, at least 7 million per sample, were isolated. With V trimmed by 5 bases and J by 13 bases, 14 bases remained unmatched. The CDR3 is made up of 14 amino acids. The germline gives CDR1 SGHTA, CDR2 FQGNSA. The source of the sample is a study of blood T cells in healthy people across ages. Together with a sample-barcoded 5' primer, a J-beta primer mix was included in a second PCR lasting roughly 6 to 12 cycles. Each cDNA was tagged by a template-switch adaptor containing 12 random nucleotides. TCRdb processed the 5' RACE reads anew with MiXCR; each CDR3 protein has one entry. The table includes about 320,000 distinct CDR3 sequences, 25% to 30% detected once. Study-level points and caveats: Significant beta diversity loss was already apparent by age approximately 42, declining roughly linearly.

The receptor was isolated from a woman in her 70s in good health. Sequenced material: blood. This chain uses TRBV7-2 with TRBJ2-5, with 9 bases lining up with TRBD2. The CDR3 DNA is TGTGCCAGCAGCACTTCTAGCGGGACCTACGAGCGGTACTTC. This encodes CASSTSSGTYERYF.